This T cell receptor (beta chain) came from a study of blood T cell repertoires in COVID-19 (dated by TCRdb to 2019 to 2021). Study-level background: Collaborator samples came from the United States, Italy and Spain and covered acute and convalescent phases of COVID-19. Samples were obtained from the ongoing ImmuneRACE study (first 160 participants) and from some 1,300 subjects provided by 6 global collaborators. A freely available public database, intended as a resource for researchers studying the immune response to SARS-CoV-2, is where the repertoires were released. HLA class I and class II types, where available, came from metadata supplied by the sample provider rather than from assay-based typing. The prospective study material was composed of cDNA or gDNA derived from T cells, B-cell-depleted T cells, or PBMCs. Sample metadata almost always included a de-identified subject ID, COVID-19 status, age in years and sex. Subjects who had been exposed to COVID-19, were actively infected with it, or had recovered from it provided the deeply sampled blood TCRbeta repertoires that made up the dataset.

Each collaborating institution followed its own protocols to collect whole blood in K2EDTA tubes. For TCRbeta analysis, collaborator samples were shipped as frozen whole blood, as isolated PBMCs, or as DNA extracted from either sample type. The immunoSEQ Assay, a bias-controlled multiplex PCR, was used to amplify TCRbeta CDR3 regions from genomic DNA. In the source study's methods: The number of nucleated cells in each sample was estimated from the amplification of reference gene primers within the assay. To quantify the absolute abundance of each unique TCRbeta CDR3 rearrangement, sequence reads were collapsed and filtered. For each sample, productive Simpson clonality was calculated as the square root of Simpson's diversity index across productive rearrangements. Sourced from immuneACCESS, this table was stored by TCRdb with only in-frame sequences that have V and J called. A share of the clones is absent; for the studies checked, an unresolved V gene accounts for under half, and the remainder has no known explanation. That table supplies the V and J calls and clone size; D and trimming were determined from the DNA. The sample data list roughly 65,000 clones, and about 86% of these were observed just once. The ten largest make up about 4% of the sample.

The CDR3 numbers 15 residues from cysteine through phenylalanine. CDR3 DNA only is kept here, 45 bases in frame from base 1. Trimming takes 2 bases off V and 6 bases off J; junction bases not matched to a gene: 8. Based on the germline V gene (reference sequence), the CDR1 and CDR2 sequences are SEHNR and FQNEAQ. To note about this clone: Its target antigen remains unknown. Base qualities are not provided; no much larger clone lies one nucleotide away.

What the research found in general, with its limitations: Clinical and demographic metadata were provided uncurated, with the amount varying by source and participant.

The TCR originated in a man in his forties or fifties with acute or convalescent COVID-19. The rearranged segments are TRBV7-9 and TRBJ1-1, and TRBD1 aligns with 8 junction nucleotides. Input material: peripheral blood. The CDR3 reads as follows: CASSLRAGGGAEAFF. The nucleotide sequence is given as TGTGCCAGCAGCTTAAGGGCAGGGGGCGGCGCTGAAGCTTTCTTT.